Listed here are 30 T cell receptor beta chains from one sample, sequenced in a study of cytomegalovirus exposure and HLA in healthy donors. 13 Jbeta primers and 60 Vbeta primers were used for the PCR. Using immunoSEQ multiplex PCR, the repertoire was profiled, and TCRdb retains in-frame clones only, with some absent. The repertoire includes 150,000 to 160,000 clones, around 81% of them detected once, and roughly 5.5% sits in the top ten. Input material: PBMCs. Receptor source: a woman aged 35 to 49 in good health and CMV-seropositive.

CDR3 bases: TGTGCCAGCAGGAAAGAGGGGGGGGCTAGGAATGAGCAGTTCTTC. Translation gives CASRKEGGARNEQFF. The genes are TRBV27 and TRBJ2-1, with a possible D match to TRBD2 (7 bases). Trimming removed 6 bases at V and 7 bases at J, with 19 bases between. Germline V gene data show CDR1 as MNHEY and CDR2 as SMNVEV (reference sequence). This CDR3 has 15 residues.

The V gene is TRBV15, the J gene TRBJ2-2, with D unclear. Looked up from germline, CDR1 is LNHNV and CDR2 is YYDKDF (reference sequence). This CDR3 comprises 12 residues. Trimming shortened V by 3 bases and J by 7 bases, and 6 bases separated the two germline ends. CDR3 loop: CATSRQDGELFF. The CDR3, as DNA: TGTGCCACCAGCAGGCAGGACGGGGAGCTGTTTTTT.

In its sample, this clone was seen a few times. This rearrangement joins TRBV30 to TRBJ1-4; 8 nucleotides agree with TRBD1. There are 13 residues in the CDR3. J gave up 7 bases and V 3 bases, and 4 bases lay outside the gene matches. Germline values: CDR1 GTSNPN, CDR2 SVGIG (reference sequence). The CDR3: CAWRRGQVEKLFF. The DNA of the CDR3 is TGTGCCTGGAGGAGGGGACAGGTTGAAAAACTGTTTTTT.

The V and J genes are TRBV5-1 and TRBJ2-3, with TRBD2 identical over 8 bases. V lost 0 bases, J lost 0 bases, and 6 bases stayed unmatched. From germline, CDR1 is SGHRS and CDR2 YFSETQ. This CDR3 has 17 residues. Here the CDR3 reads CASSLVIAGTSTDTQYF. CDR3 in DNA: TGCGCCAGCAGCTTGGTAATAGCGGGAACTAGCACAGATACGCAGTATTTT.

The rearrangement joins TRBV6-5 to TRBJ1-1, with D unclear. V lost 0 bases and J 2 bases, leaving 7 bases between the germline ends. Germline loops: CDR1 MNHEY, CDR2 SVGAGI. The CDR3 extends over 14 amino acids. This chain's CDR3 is CASSYSGRNTEAFF. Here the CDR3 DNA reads TGTGCCAGCAGTTACTCGGGCAGAAACACTGAAGCTTTCTTT.

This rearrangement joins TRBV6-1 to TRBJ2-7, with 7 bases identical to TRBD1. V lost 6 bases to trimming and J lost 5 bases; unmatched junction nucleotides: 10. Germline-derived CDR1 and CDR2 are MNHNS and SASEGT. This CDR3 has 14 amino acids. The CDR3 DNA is TGTGCCAGCAGCCGAACAGGGGCCTGGGACGAGCAGTACTTC. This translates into CASSRTGAWDEQYF.

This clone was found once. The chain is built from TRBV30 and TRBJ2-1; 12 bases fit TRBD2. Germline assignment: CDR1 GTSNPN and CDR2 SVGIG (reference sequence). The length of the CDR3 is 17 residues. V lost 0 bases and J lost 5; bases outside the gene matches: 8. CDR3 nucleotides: TGTGCCTGGAGTGTTGGCGGACTAGCGGGATATGACAATGAGCAGTTCTTC. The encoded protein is CAWSVGGLAGYDNEQFF.

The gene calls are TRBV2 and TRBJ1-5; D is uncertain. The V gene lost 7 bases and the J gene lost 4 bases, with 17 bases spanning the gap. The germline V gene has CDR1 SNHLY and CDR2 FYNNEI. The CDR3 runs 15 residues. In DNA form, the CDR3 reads TGTGCCAGCAAAGGCTCTGGACTGACGAATCAGCCCCAGCATTTT. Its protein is CASKGSGLTNQPQHF.

In nucleotides, the CDR3 is TGTGCCAGCAGGGCAGGGTCCCTCTCTGGGGCCAACGTCCTGACTTTC. This encodes CASRAGSLSGANVLTF. J is TRBJ2-6 and V is TRBV2; tentatively, D is TRBD1 (5 bases). The germline CDR1 and CDR2 sequences are SNHLY and FYNNEI. This CDR3 region has 16 residues. Trimming stripped 6 bases from V and 0 bases from J, with 12 bases between.

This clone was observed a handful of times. The CDR3 loop reads CASSLGFGVRKLFF. The CDR3 DNA sequence: TGTGCCAGCAGCTTAGGGTTCGGGGTCCGAAAACTGTTTTTT. The chain links TRBV11-2 to TRBJ1-4; no clear D. Per the germline V gene, CDR1 is SGHAT and CDR2 is FQNNGV. V was cut by 1 base and J by 10 bases, with 13 bases left in between. This CDR3 is 14 amino acids long.

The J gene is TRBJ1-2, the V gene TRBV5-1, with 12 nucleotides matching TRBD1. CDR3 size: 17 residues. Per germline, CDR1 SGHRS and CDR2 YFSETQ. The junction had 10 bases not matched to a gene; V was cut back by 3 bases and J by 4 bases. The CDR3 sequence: CASSSSGLGQGAYGYTF. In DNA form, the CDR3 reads TGCGCCAGCAGCTCATCAGGTTTGGGACAGGGGGCCTATGGCTACACCTTC.

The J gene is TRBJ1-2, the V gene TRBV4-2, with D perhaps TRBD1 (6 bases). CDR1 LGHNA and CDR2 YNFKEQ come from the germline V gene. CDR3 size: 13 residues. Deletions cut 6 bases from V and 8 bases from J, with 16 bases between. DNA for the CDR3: TGTGCCAGCAGAAATACAGGGCTGCAAGGCTACACCTTC. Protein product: CASRNTGLQGYTF.

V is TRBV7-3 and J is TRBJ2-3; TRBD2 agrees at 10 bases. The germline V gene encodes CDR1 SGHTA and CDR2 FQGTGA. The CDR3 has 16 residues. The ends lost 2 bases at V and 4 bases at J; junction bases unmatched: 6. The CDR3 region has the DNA TGTGCCAGCAGCTTAGGAGGAGCGGGAGGGCCAGATACGCAGTATTTT. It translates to CASSLGGAGGPDTQYF.

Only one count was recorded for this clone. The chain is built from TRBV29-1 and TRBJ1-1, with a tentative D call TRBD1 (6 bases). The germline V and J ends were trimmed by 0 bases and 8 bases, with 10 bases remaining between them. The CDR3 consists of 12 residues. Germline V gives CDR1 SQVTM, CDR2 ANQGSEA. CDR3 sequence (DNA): TGCAGCGTTGAAGACCCAACAGGGGAAGCTTTCTTT. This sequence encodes CSVEDPTGEAFF.

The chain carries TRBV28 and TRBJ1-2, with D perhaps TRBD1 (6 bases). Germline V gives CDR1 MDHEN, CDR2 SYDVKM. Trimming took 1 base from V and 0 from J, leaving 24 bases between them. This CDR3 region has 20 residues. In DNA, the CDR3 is TGTGCCAGCAGTTTATACGGCAAGGGGGGGCGGGCAACCGCTAACTATGGCTACACCTTC. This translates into CASSLYGKGGRATANYGYTF.

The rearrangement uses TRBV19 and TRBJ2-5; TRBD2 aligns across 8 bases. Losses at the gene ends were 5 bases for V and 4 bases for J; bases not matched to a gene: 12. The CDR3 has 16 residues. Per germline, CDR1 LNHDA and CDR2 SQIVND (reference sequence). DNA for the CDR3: TGTGCCAGTAGTCCCCAGCCAGCGGGAGTTATAGAGACCCAGTACTTC. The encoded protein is CASSPQPAGVIETQYF.

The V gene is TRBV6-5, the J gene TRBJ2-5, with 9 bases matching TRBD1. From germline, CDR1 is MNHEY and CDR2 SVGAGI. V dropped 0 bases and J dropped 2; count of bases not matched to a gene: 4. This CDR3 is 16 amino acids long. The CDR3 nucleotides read TGTGCCAGCAGTTACTCGGGGACAGGGTTTCAAGAGACCCAGTACTTC. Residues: CASSYSGTGFQETQYF.

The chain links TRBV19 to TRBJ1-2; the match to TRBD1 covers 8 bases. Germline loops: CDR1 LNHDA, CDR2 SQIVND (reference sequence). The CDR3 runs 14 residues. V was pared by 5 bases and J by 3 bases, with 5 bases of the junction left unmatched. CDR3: CASSGSGGDYGYTF. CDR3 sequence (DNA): TGTGCCAGTAGTGGTTCAGGGGGCGACTATGGCTACACCTTC.

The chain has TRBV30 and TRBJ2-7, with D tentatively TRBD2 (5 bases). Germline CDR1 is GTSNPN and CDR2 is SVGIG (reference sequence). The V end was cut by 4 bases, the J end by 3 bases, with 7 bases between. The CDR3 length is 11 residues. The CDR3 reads CAWIRGYEQYF. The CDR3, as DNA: TGTGCCTGGATACGGGGCTACGAGCAGTACTTC.

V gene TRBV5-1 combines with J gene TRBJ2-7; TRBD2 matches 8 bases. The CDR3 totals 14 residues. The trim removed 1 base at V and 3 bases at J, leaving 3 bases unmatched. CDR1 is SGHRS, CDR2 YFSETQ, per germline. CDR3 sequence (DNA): TGCGCCAGCAGCTTGATAGCGGGATACTACGAGCAGTACTTC. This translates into CASSLIAGYYEQYF.

The CDR3 protein is CASGLDTGNTGELFF. Here the CDR3 DNA reads TGTGCTAGTGGTTTGGACACAGGTAACACCGGGGAGCTGTTTTTT. The J gene is TRBJ2-2, the V gene TRBV12-5; a possible D gene is TRBD1 (5 bases). V dropped 1 base and J dropped 2 bases, with 8 bases sitting between them. Germline CDR1 reads LGHNT; CDR2 reads FRNRAP. This CDR3 comprises 15 residues.

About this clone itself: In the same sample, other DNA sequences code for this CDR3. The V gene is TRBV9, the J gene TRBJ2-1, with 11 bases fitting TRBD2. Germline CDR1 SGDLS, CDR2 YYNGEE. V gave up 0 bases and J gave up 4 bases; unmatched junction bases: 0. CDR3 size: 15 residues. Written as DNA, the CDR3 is TGTGCCAGCAGCGTAGGACTAGCGGGGTACAATGAGCAGTTCTTC. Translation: CASSVGLAGYNEQFF.

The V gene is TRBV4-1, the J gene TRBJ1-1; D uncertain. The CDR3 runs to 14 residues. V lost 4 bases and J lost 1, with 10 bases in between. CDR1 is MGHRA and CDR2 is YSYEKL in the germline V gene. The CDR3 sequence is CASSPREANTEAFF. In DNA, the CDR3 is TGCGCCAGCAGCCCAAGGGAGGCGAACACTGAAGCTTTCTTT.

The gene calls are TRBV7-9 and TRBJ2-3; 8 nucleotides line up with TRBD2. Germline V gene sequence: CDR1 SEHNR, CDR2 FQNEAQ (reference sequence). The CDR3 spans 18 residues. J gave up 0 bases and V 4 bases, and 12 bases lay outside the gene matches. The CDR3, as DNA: TGTGCCAGCAGCTCCCGGGTGAGACTAGCGCTGAGCACAGATACGCAGTATTTT. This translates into CASSSRVRLALSTDTQYF.

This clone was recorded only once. The CDR3 reads CASRFGFDSYNEQFF. In DNA form, the CDR3 reads TGTGCCAGCAGGTTCGGGTTCGACTCCTACAATGAGCAGTTCTTC. This chain links TRBV5-6 with TRBJ2-1; no firm D call. Germline V gene sequence: CDR1 SGHDT, CDR2 YYEEEE. The length of the CDR3 is 15 residues. The V end was cut by 5 bases, the J end by 0 bases, with 12 bases between.

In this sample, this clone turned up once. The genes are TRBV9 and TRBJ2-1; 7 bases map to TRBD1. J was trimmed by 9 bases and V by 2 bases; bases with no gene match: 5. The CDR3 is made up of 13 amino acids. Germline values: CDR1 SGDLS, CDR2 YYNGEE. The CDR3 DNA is TGTGCCAGCAGCGTTACAGGGGTGGGTGAGCAGTTCTTC. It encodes CASSVTGVGEQFF. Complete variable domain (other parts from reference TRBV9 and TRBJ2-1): DSGVTQTPKHLITATGQRVTLRCSPRSGDLSVYWYQQSLDQGLQFLIQYYNGEERAKGNILERFSAQQFPDLHSELNLSSLELGDSALYFCASSVTGVGEQFFGPGTRLTVL.

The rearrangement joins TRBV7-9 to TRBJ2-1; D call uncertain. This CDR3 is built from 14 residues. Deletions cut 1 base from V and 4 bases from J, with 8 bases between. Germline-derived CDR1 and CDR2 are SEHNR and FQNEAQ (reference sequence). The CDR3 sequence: CASSLGALYNEQFF. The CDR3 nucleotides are TGTGCCAGCAGCTTAGGGGCCCTTTACAATGAGCAGTTCTTC.

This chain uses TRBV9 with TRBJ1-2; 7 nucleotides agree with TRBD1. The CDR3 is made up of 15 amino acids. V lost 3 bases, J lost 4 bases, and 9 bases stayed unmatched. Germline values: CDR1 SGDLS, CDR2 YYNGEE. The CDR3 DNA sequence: TGTGCCAGCAGCGCCGTTGACAGGGTAATCTATGGCTACACCTTC. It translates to CASSAVDRVIYGYTF.

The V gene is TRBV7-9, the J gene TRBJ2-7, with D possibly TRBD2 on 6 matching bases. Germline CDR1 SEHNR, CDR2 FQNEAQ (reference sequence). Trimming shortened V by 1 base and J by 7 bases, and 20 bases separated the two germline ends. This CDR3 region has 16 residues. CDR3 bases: TGTGCCAGCAGCTTAGGCCCCGGGAGACCCTTCGTTGAGCAGTACTTC. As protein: CASSLGPGRPFVEQYF. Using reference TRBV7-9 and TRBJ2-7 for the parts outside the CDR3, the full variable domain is DTGVSQNPRHKITKRGQNVTFRCDPISEHNRLYWYRQTLGQGPEFLTYFQNEAQLEKSRLLSDRFSAERPKGSFSTLEIQRTEQGDSAMYLCASSLGPGRPFVEQYFGPGTRLTVT.

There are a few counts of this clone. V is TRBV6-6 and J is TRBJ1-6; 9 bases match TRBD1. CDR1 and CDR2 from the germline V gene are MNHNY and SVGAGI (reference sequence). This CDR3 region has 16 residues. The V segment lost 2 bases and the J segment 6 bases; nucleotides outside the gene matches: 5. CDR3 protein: CASSYRDREGNSPLHF. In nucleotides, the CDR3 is TGTGCCAGCAGTTACAGGGACAGGGAGGGTAATTCACCCCTCCACTTT.